Listed below are T cell receptor beta chains from one sample, sequenced in a study of blood T cells in healthy people across ages. MiXCR was run by TCRdb on the 5' RACE reads, yielding one entry per CDR3 protein. The sample contains around 700,000 distinct CDR3 sequences, just under 25% of which appear only once. The same sample was also studied in work on T cells of mothers and their children.

The sample comprised blood. The source is a boy younger than 18 in good health. CDR3s include the opening cysteine and the closing phenylalanine or tryptophan. The D gene is left open where the match is weak. Only some rows state a clone size, as once, few, many or a class for expanded clones.

d_gene	v_gene	j_gene	len	abundance	CDR3nt	CDR3aa
TRBD2	TRBV29-1	TRBJ2-3	13	.	TGCAGCTTTCGCGGGGGACGGACAGATACGCAGTATTTT	CSFRGGRTDTQYF
.	TRBV6-5	TRBJ1-4	13	once	TGTGCCAGCAGTTACCACAGGGATGAAAAACTGTTTTTT	CASSYHRDEKLFF
TRBD2	TRBV7-2	TRBJ2-5	15	few	TGTGCCAGCAGCTGGGGACTAGCGGGAAGAGAGACCCAGTACTTC	CASSWGLAGRETQYF
.	TRBV6-5	TRBJ1-2	12	.	TGTGCCGTGGGGGGGGCGGCTTATGGCTACACCTTC	CAVGGAAYGYTF
TRBD2	TRBV12-3/TRBV12-4	TRBJ2-2	17	.	TGTGCCAGCACCGCCCTCCCTAGCGGGTGGAACACCGGGGAGCTGTTTTTT	CASTALPSGWNTGELFF
TRBD1	TRBV4-1	TRBJ1-5	15	.	TGCGCCAGCAGCCAGGGACAGGGAGAGGATCAGCCCCAGCATTTT	CASSQGQGEDQPQHF
.	TRBV12-5	TRBJ2-7	15	.	TGTGCTAGTGGTTTGGTACGTGGGGGGCTGGACGAGCAGTACTTC	CASGLVRGGLDEQYF
TRBD1	TRBV12-3/TRBV12-4	TRBJ2-1	16	few	TGTGCCAGCAGTACCCCGGGCAGGGGGTCTCGCGATGAGCAGTTCTTC	CASSTPGRGSRDEQFF
.	TRBV20-1	TRBJ2-7	14	few	TGCAGTGCTAGAGAGGTGGGGGGGCCCTCGGAGCAGTACTTC	CSAREVGGPSEQYF
.	TRBV5-1	TRBJ2-7	13	.	TGCGCCAGCAGCTCGACGTATTCCTACGAGCAGTACTTC	CASSSTYSYEQYF
.	TRBV12-3/TRBV12-4	TRBJ2-1	12	few	TGTGCCAGCAACACTGAGTACAATGAGCAGTTCTTC	CASNTEYNEQFF
TRBD2	TRBV10-3	TRBJ2-7	14	.	TGTGCCATCAGAACCGGGACTAGCAGCCACGAGCAGTACTTC	CAIRTGTSSHEQYF
.	TRBV3-1	TRBJ1-1	14	few	TGTGCCAGCAGCCAACACCCGACGAGCACTGAAGCTTTCTTT	CASSQHPTSTEAFF
TRBD1	TRBV4-2	TRBJ2-5	17	few	TGTGCCAGCAGCTCCGGGACAGGGGAACCCGCCCAAGAGACCCAGTACTTC	CASSSGTGEPAQETQYF
.	TRBV7-6	TRBJ2-1	16	.	TGTGCCGGCAGCGAGGGGTCCGCTAGGTCCCACAATGATCAGTTCTTC	CAGSEGSARSHNDQFF
.	TRBV7-3	TRBJ2-7	14	.	TGTGCCAGCAGCCCGGGAGCTAAGCCCCACGAGCAGTACTTC	CASSPGAKPHEQYF
TRBD2	TRBV4-1	TRBJ2-1	17	few	TGCGCCAGCAGCCCGCACCCTAGCGGGAGAATGATGAATGAGCAGTTCTTC	CASSPHPSGRMMNEQFF
TRBD2	TRBV29-1	TRBJ2-1	13	few	TGCAGCGTTGTGCGGGGAGGGCCTGGGGAGCAGTTCTTC	CSVVRGGPGEQFF
.	TRBV3-1	TRBJ2-1	14	.	TGTGCCAGCAGCCGAAAGGGCCTAGGAGTTGAGCAGTTCTTC	CASSRKGLGVEQFF
.	TRBV2	TRBJ2-1	13	.	TGTGCCAGCAGTGCAAACGGAGGTCGAGAGCAGTTCTTC	CASSANGGREQFF
TRBD2	TRBV20-1	TRBJ2-5	18	.	TGCAGTGCTAGAGATGAGGTTTGGACTAGCGGGGGCAAAGAGACCCAGTACTTC	CSARDEVWTSGGKETQYF
TRBD2	TRBV12-3/TRBV12-4	TRBJ2-5	16	few	TGTGCCAGCACCCCGGGACTAGCGGGAGTAGAAGAGACCCAGTACTTC	CASTPGLAGVEETQYF
TRBD2	TRBV29-1	TRBJ2-7	14	.	TGCAGCGCATTAGGACTAGCGGGGACGGGCGAGCAGTACTTC	CSALGLAGTGEQYF
TRBD2	TRBV24-1	TRBJ2-5	16	.	TGTGCCACCAGTGACCCGCGGACTAGCGGGCAAGAGACCCAGTACTTC	CATSDPRTSGQETQYF
.	TRBV12-3/TRBV12-4	TRBJ2-7	11	many	TGTGCCAGCAGTTTAGGGGCCGAGCAGTACTTC	CASSLGAEQYF
.	TRBV20-1	TRBJ2-5	14	.	TGCAGTGCTGGGAAACTCGCGGGCCAAGAGACCCAGTACTTC	CSAGKLAGQETQYF
.	TRBV28	TRBJ2-7	16	.	TGTGCCAGCAGTTCCCTCCGGACAGAGGACTCCTACGAGCAGTACTTC	CASSSLRTEDSYEQYF
.	TRBV7-9	TRBJ1-1	15	.	TGTGCCAGCAGCTTAGGCCTGGGAATCATTACTGAAGCTTTCTTT	CASSLGLGIITEAFF
.	TRBV6-6	TRBJ2-5	12	few	TGTGCCAGCCGACCCTTCGAGGGGGCCCAGTACTTC	CASRPFEGAQYF
.	TRBV4-3	TRBJ2-1	15	few	TGCGCCAGCAGCCAACGGGCGCTAGCTGACAATGAGCAGTTCTTC	CASSQRALADNEQFF
TRBD2	TRBV6-2/TRBV6-3	TRBJ2-1	16	.	TGTGCCAGCACCCGAATTCTAGCGGGCGATATAAATGAGCAGTTCTTC	CASTRILAGDINEQFF
.	TRBV4-1	TRBJ2-7	12	few	TGCGCCAGCAGTCCAGGGTCTAGTGAGCAGTACTTC	CASSPGSSEQYF
.	TRBV5-1	TRBJ2-3	14	.	TGCGCCAGCAGCGCGGCACGGATCACAGATACGCAGTATTTT	CASSAARITDTQYF
.	TRBV4-1	TRBJ2-5	15	.	TGCGCCAGCAGCCCTCAACAGGGTACAGGGGAGACCCAGTACTTC	CASSPQQGTGETQYF